This record covers a single TCR beta chain. Its target is not known. Assay: immunoSEQ multiplex PCR; the TCRdb copy retains only in-frame clones and omits some. This sample carries some 90,000 clones, approximately 90% of them seen once, and the ten largest clones take around 0.36%. Germline values: CDR1 SGHRS, CDR2 YFSETQ. The CDR3 is made up of 14 amino acids. Trimming shortened V by 0 bases and J by 3 bases, and 10 bases separated the two germline ends. The sample originates from a study of graft-versus-host responses after intestinal transplantation. The chain links TRBV5-1 to TRBJ2-7; unclear D gene. This TCR derives from a human donor who was the organ donor for an intestinal transplant. Sequencing used unstimulated CD8+ T cells sorted from spleen or lymph node cells, obtained before transplant. The CDR3 DNA follows: TGCGCCAGCAGCTTGGCCCCCCGTATCTACGAGCAGTACTTC. Encoded protein: CASSLAPRIYEQYF.